Listed below are T cell receptor beta chains from one sample, sequenced in a study of T cells in Graves' hyperthyroidism and ophthalmopathy. TCRdb re-analysed the multiplex PCR reads in MiXCR, keeping a single row per CDR3 protein. The table lists under 450,000 distinct CDR3 sequences, approximately 13% of them singletons, with around 21% in the top ten. Sequencing was carried out using blood. These receptors were obtained from a man aged 30 to 39 with Graves' hyperthyroidism that later progressed to Graves' ophthalmopathy. Both conserved end residues are part of each CDR3. The D gene is left open where the match is weak. Only part of the rows carry a size: once, few, many, or a class if the clone is expanded.

>12|TRBV6-2/TRBV6-3|NA|NA|TRBJ2-1
CASSSSVREQFF
TGTGCCAGCAGCTCTTCTGTTCGGGAGCAGTTCTTC
>16|TRBV18|NA|TRBD1|TRBJ1-6
CASSPVTGGVYSPLHF
TGTGCCAGCTCACCAGTTACAGGGGGCGTTTATTCACCCCTCCACTTT
>14|TRBV28|NA|TRBD1|TRBJ2-7
CASRGSGGVYEQYF
TGTGCCAGCAGGGGGTCAGGGGGCGTCTACGAGCAGTACTTC
>13|TRBV20-1|NA|NA|TRBJ1-1
CSARAGARTEAFF
TGCAGTGCTAGGGCAGGGGCAAGGACTGAAGCTTTCTTT
>15|TRBV28|many|NA|TRBJ1-1
CASSLGQAVRTEAFF
TGTGCCAGCAGTTTAGGGCAGGCGGTTCGAACTGAAGCTTTCTTT
>14|TRBV9|few|NA|TRBJ2-3
CASSSRGSLDTQYF
TGTGCCAGCAGCTCCCGGGGTAGCCTAGATACGCAGTATTTT
>13|TRBV24-1|NA|NA|TRBJ1-2
CATSPRSGYGYTF
TGTGCCACCAGTCCCCGATCTGGCTATGGCTACACCTTC
>13|TRBV20-1|NA|NA|TRBJ2-4
CSASKRGKNIQYF
TGCAGTGCTAGTAAACGGGGGAAAAACATTCAGTACTTC
>15|TRBV20-1|few|NA|TRBJ2-1
CSAKGDGPSYNEQFF
TGCAGTGCCAAGGGCGACGGGCCCTCCTACAATGAGCAGTTCTTC
>15|TRBV6-1|few|TRBD1|TRBJ1-4
CASSQLTGYNEKLFF
TGTGCCAGCAGCCAGCTGACAGGGTATAATGAAAAACTGTTTTTT
>15|TRBV5-1|many|TRBD2|TRBJ2-7
CASSLGRGTSYEQYF
TGCGCCAGCAGCTTGGGGCGGGGGACTTCCTACGAGCAGTACTTC
>15|TRBV6-1|NA|NA|TRBJ1-1
CASSRRGGMNTEAFF
TGTGCCAGCAGCCGGCGGGGGGGGATGAACACTGAAGCTTTCTTT
>16|TRBV27|many|NA|TRBJ1-4
CASSLGVQATNEKLFF
TGTGCCAGCAGTTTAGGGGTGCAAGCAACTAATGAAAAACTGTTTTTT
>15|TRBV10-2|NA|NA|TRBJ1-2
CASSEARWANYGHTF
TGCGCCAGCAGTGAGGCGAGATGGGCAAACTATGGCCACACCTTC
>12|TRBV5-6|many|NA|TRBJ1-1
CASSLGTDEAFF
TGTGCCAGCAGCTTGGGGACCGATGAAGCTTTCTTT
>13|TRBV2|few|NA|TRBJ1-3
CASNRDRRNTIYF
TGTGCCAGCAACCGTGACAGAAGGAACACCATATATTTT
>17|TRBV6-5|NA|TRBD2|TRBJ2-7
CASSYSALGPTSTEQYF
TGTGCCAGCAGTTACTCGGCTCTCGGTCCGACTAGCACCGAGCAGTACTTC
>13|TRBV6-1|many|NA|TRBJ1-2
CASSGGRKYGYTF
TGTGCCAGCAGTGGGGGACGCAAGTATGGCTACACCTTC
>16|TRBV2|many|NA|TRBJ2-2
CASSETRFTGTGELFF
TGTGCCAGCAGTGAGACTAGGTTTACAGGCACCGGGGAGCTGTTTTTT
>14|TRBV20-1|many|NA|TRBJ1-1
CSALGWARNTEAFF
TGCAGTGCCCTGGGGTGGGCGAGGAACACTGAAGCTTTCTTT
>15|TRBV10-3|many|TRBD1|TRBJ2-2
CAIKNTGGSGGELFF
TGTGCCATCAAGAACACAGGGGGCTCTGGCGGGGAGCTGTTTTTT
>13|TRBV5-5|many|NA|TRBJ1-6
CASSAGYNSPLHF
TGTGCCAGCAGCGCCGGATATAATTCACCCCTCCACTTT
>15|TRBV2|many|TRBD2|TRBJ2-7
CASRLAGGPSYEQYF
TGTGCCAGCAGGCTAGCGGGGGGCCCGTCCTACGAGCAGTACTTC
>12|TRBV27|many|NA|TRBJ1-2
CASSYLNYGYTF
TGTGCCAGCAGTTACCTAAACTATGGCTACACCTTC
>15|TRBV12-3/TRBV12-4|few|NA|TRBJ2-1
CASSSTGTPYNEQFF
TGTGCCAGCAGTTCCACCGGGACCCCCTACAATGAGCAGTTCTTC
>14|TRBV2|many|NA|TRBJ1-2
CASSSGTANYGYTF
TGTGCCAGCAGTTCCGGGACGGCAAACTATGGCTACACCTTC
>16|TRBV27|few|NA|TRBJ2-6
CASSSMDTSGANVLTF
TGTGCCAGCAGTTCGATGGACACCTCTGGGGCCAACGTCCTGACTTTC
>14|TRBV2|many|NA|TRBJ1-1
CANPVRDLDTEAFF
TGTGCCAATCCTGTCAGGGACCTGGACACTGAAGCTTTCTTT
>12|TRBV5-1|NA|NA|TRBJ2-1
CASSLRRGEQFF
TGCGCCAGCAGCTTGCGAAGGGGGGAGCAGTTCTTC
>14|TRBV11-2|many|TRBD2|TRBJ2-5
CASSLEAGVETQYF
TGTGCCAGCAGCTTAGAAGCGGGGGTTGAGACCCAGTACTTC
>14|TRBV7-2|many|NA|TRBJ2-3
CASSSTSYTDTQYF
TGTGCCAGCAGCTCAACTAGCTATACAGATACGCAGTATTTT
>13|TRBV28|many|NA|TRBJ1-1
CAIQFGLGTEAFF
TGTGCCATCCAGTTTGGGTTGGGCACTGAAGCTTTCTTT